Included here is one T cell receptor beta chain sequence, with context. The antigen is unknown. V shed 3 bases, J shed 2 bases, and the junction held 2 bases outside the gene matches. Germline CDR1 is SGDLS and CDR2 is YYNGEE. The CDR3 sequence is 14 residues long. The sample is drawn from a study of cytomegalovirus exposure and HLA in healthy donors. Study observations and caveats: About 87% or about 30% of the time was how often most TCR beta V segments were productive, according to an earlier analysis. Indistinguishable V segments such as TRBV6-2 and TRBV6-3 were excluded. In vitro testing confirmed a few CMV-associated chains as specific for CMV antigens. Analyses of presence/absence relied on an assumption of roughly uniform sequencing depth across donors.

The PCR ran on 60 Vbeta and 13 Jbeta primers. The table came from immunoSEQ multiplex PCR; TCRdb's copy has only in-frame clones and leaves some out. Of about 160,000 clones listed, roughly 70% are singletons. The chain uses TRBV9 and TRBJ2-5; 9 nucleotides match TRBD1. The clonotype was recovered from a man aged 35 to 55 in good health and CMV-seropositive. Sequenced: PBMCs. The CDR3 DNA reads as TGTGCCAGCAGCGGGGACAGGGATCAAGAGACCCAGTACTTC. Translated: CASSGDRDQETQYF.